Described below is a single T cell receptor beta chain sequence and its context. The antigen remains unidentified. The CDR3 sequence is 14 residues long. Trimming pared 1 base from V and 3 bases from J, leaving 7 bases between. The germline V gene has CDR1 SGHDN and CDR2 FVKESK. The data were obtained in a study of graft-versus-host responses after intestinal transplantation. Study in general: Tacrolimus plus steroids were given to all recipients for roughly three years, preceded by anti-thymocyte globulin induction.

Findings and caveats of the study: Early declines in HvG clones that occurred post-transplant were associated with peak circulating GvH clone levels. The marrow of recipients harbored GvH clones, and ileum or blood showed some of them first. Patients with graft-donor T cell macrochimerism had high graft-versus-host to host-versus-graft clonal ratios in allografts.

Using immunoSEQ multiplex PCR, the repertoire was profiled, and TCRdb retains in-frame clones only, with some absent. The sample yields fewer than 85,000 clones, more than 80% seen once. The TCR was taken from a human donor who received an intestinal transplant. Sequenced material: unstimulated CD8+ T cells sorted from spleen or lymph node cells, taken before intestinal transplant. This rearrangement joins TRBV14 to TRBJ2-1; D is uncertain. CDR3 amino acids: CASSQGRFYNEQFF. The CDR3 region has the DNA TGTGCCAGCAGCCAAGGCAGGTTCTACAATGAGCAGTTCTTC.